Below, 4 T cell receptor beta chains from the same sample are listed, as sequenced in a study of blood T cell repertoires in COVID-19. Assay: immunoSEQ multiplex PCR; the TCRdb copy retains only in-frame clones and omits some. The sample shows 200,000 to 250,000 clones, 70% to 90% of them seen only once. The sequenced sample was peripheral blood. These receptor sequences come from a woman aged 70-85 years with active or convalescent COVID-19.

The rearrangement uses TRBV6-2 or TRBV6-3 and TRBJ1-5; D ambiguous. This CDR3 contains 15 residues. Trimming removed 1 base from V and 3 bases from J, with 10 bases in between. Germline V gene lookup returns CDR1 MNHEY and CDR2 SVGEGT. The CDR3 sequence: CASSYFRLNNQPQHF. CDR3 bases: TGTGCCAGCAGTTACTTCAGGCTCAACAATCAGCCCCAGCATTTT.

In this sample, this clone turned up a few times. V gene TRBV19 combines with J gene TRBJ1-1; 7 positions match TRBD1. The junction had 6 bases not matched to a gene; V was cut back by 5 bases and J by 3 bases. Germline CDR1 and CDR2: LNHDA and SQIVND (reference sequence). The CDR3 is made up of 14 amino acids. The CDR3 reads CASSFQGGYTEAFF. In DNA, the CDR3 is TGTGCCAGTAGTTTTCAGGGGGGTTACACTGAAGCTTTCTTT. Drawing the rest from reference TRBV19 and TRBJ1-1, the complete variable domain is DGGITQSPKYLFRKEGQNVTLSCEQNLNHDAMYWYRQDPGQGLRLIYYSQIVNDFQKGDIAEGYSVSREKKESFPLTVTSAQKNPTAFYLCASSFQGGYTEAFFGQGTRLTVV.

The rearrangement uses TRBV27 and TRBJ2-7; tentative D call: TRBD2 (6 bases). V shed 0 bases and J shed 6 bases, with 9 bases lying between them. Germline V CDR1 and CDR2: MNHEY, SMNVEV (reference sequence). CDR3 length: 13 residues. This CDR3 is CASSLSGGPEQYF. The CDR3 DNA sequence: TGTGCCAGCAGTTTATCGGGGGGACCCGAGCAGTACTTC.

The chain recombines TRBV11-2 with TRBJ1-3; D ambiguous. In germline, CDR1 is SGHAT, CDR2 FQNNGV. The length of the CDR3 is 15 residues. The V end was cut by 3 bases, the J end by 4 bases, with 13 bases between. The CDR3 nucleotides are TGTGCCAGCAGCTTCTCGACGGGTCTCGGAAACACCATATATTTT. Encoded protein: CASSFSTGLGNTIYF.